The clone carrying this T cell receptor beta chain was observed many times. Original analysis: Estimation of nucleated cell counts was performed using reference gene primer amplification. Sequencing was performed with immunoSEQ multiplex PCR; in TCRdb, only in-frame clones are kept and a portion is missing. V, J and clone size are taken as reported in that table, and D and trimming were inferred from the DNA itself. The table lists around 160,000 clones, roughly 80% of them singletons. This entry comes from a study of blood T cell repertoires in COVID-19. Study-level information: Spain, Italy and the United States supplied samples that represented acute and convalescent COVID-19. Sources were T cells, B-cell-depleted T cells, or PBMCs; the material itself was cDNA or gDNA.

The germline V gene has CDR1 SGHRS and CDR2 YFSETQ. The CDR3 totals 15 residues. V gave up 3 bases and J gave up 0 bases, with 7 bases separating them. The V gene is TRBV5-1, the J gene TRBJ1-6; D uncertain. This receptor was identified in a human donor with acute or convalescent COVID-19. The donor label of this sample is uncertain. Specimen: peripheral blood. Written as DNA, the CDR3 is TGCGCCAGCAGCTCCTCGAGCTCCTATAATTCACCCCTCCACTTT. Protein: CASSSSSSYNSPLHF.